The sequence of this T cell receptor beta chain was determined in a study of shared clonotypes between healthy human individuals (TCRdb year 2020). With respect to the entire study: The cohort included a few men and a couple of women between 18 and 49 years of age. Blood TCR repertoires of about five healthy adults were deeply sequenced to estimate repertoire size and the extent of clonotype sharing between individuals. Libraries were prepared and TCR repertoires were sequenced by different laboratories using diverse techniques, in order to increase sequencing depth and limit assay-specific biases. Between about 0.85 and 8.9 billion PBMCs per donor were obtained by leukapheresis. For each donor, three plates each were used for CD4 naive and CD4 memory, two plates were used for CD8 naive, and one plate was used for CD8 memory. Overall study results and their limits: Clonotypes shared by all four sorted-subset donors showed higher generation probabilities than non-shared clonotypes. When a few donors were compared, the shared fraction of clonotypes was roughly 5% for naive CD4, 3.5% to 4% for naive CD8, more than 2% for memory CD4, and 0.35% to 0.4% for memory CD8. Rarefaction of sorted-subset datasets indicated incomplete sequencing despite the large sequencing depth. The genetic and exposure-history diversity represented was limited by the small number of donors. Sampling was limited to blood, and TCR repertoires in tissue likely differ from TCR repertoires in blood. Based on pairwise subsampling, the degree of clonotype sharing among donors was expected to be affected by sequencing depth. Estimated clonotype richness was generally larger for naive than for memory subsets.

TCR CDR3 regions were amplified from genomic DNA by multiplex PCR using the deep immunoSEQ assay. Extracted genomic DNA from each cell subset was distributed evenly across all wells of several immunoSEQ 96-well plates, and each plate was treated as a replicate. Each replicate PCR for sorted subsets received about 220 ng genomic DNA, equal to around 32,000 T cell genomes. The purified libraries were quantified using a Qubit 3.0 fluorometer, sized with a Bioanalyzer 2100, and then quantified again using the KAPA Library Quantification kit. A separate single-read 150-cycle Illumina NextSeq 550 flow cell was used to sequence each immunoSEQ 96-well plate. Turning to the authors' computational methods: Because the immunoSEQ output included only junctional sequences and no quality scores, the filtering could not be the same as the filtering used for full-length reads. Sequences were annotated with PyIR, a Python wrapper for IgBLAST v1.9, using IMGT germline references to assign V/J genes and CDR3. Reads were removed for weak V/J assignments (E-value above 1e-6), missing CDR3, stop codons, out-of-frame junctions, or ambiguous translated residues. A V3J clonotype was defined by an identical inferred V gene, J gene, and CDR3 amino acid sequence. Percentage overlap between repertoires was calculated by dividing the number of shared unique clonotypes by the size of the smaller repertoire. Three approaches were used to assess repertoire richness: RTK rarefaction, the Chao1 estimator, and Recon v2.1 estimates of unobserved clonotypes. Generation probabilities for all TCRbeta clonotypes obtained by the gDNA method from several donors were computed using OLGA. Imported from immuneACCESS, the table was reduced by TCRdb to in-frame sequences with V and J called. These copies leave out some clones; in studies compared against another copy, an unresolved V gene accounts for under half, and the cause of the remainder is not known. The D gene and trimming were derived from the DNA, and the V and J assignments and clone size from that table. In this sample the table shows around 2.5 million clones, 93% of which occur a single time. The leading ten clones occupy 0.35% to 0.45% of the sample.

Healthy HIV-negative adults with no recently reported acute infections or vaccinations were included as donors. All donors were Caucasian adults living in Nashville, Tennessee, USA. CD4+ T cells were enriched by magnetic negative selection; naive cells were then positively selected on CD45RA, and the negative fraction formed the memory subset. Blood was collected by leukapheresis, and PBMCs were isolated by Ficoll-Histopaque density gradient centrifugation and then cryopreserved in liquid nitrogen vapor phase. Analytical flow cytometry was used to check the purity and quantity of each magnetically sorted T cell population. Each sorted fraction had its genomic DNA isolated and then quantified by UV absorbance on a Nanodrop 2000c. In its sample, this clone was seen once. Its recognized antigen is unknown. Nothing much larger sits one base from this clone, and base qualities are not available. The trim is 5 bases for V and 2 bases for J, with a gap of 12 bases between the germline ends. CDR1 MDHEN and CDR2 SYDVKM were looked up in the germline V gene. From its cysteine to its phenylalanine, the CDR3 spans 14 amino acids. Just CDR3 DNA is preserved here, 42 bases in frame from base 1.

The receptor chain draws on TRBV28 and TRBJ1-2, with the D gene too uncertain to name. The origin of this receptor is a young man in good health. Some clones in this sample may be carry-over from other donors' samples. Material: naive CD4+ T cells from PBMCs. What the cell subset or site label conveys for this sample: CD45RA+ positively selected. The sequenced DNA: TGTGCCAGCAGTCCATTTGCGGAGAACTATGGCTACACCTTC. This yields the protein CASSPFAENYGYTF.